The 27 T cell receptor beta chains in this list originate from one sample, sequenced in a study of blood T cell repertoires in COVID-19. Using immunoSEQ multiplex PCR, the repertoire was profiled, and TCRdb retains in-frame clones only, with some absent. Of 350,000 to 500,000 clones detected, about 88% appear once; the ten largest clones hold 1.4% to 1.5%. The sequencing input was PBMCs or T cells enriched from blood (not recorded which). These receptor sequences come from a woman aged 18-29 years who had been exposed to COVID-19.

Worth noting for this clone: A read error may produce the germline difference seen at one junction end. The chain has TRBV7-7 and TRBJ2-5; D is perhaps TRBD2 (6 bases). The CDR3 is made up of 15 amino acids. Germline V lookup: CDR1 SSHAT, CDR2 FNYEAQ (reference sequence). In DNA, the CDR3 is TGTGCTAGCAGCGCCGGGGACTGGAAAAGAGAGACCCAGTACTTC. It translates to CASSAGDWKRETQYF.

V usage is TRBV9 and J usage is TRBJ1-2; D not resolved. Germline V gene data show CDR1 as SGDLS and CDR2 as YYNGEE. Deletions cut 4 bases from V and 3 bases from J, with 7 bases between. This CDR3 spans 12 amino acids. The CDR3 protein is CASSPSDYGYTF. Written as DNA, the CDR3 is TGTGCCAGCAGCCCTTCGGACTATGGCTACACCTTC.

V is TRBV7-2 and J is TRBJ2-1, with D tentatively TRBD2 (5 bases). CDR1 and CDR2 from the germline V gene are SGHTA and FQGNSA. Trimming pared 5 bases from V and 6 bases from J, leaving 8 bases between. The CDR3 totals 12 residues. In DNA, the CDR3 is TGTGCCAGCAGCGTACTAGGCAATGAGCAGTTCTTC. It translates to CASSVLGNEQFF. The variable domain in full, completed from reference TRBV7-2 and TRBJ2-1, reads GAGVSQSPSNKVTEKGKDVELRCDPISGHTALYWYRQSLGQGLEFLIYFQGNSAPDKSGLPSDRFSAERTGGSVSTLTIQRTQQEDSAVYLCASSVLGNEQFFGPGTRLTVL.

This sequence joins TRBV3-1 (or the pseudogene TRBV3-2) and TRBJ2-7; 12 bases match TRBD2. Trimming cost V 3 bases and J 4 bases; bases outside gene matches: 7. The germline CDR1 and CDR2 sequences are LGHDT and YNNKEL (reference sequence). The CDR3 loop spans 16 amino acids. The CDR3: CASSQGGLAGRYEQYF. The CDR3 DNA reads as TGTGCCAGCAGCCAGGGGGGACTAGCGGGTCGGTACGAGCAGTACTTC.

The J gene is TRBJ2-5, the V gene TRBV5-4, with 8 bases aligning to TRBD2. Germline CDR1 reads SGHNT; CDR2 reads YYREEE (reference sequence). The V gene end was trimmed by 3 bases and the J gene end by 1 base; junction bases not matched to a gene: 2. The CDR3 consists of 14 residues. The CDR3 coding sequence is TGTGCCAGCAGCTGGGGACTAGGCCAAGAGACCCAGTACTTC. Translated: CASSWGLGQETQYF.

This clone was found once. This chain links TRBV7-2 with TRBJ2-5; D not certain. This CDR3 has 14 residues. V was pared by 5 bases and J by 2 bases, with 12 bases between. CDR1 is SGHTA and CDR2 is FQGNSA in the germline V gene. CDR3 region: CASSRAAQQETQYF. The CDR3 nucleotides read TGTGCCAGCAGCCGTGCGGCACAACAAGAGACCCAGTACTTC.

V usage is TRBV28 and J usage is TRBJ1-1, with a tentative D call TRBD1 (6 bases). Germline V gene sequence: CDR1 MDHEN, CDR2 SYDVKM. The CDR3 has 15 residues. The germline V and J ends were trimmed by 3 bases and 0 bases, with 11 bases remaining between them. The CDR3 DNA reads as TGTGCCAGCAGTTTCGGGACAAGATTGAACACTGAAGCTTTCTTT. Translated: CASSFGTRLNTEAFF.

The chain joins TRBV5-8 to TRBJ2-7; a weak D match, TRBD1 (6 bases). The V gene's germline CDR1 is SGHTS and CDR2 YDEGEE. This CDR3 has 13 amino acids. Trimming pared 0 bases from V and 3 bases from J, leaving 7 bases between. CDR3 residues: CASSLDRDYEQYF. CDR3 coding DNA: TGTGCCAGCAGCTTGGACAGGGACTACGAGCAGTACTTC.

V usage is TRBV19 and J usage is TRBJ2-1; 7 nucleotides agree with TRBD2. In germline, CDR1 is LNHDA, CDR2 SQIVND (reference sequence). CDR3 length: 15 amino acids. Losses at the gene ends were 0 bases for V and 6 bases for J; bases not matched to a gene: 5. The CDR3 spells CASSIDQGLVNEQFF. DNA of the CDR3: TGTGCCAGTAGTATAGATCAAGGACTAGTCAATGAGCAGTTCTTC.

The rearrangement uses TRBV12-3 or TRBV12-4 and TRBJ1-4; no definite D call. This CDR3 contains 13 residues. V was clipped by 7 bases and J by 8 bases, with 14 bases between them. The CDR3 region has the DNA TGTGCCAGCACCTCCGGAGGTACGGAAAAACTGTTTTTT. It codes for CASTSGGTEKLFF.

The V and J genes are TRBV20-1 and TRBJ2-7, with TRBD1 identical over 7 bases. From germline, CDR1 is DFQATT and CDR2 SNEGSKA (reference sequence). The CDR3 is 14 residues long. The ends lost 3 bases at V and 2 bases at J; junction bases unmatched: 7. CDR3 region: CSASLRDRAYEQYF. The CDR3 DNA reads TGCAGTGCTAGTCTCCGGGACAGAGCCTACGAGCAGTACTTC.

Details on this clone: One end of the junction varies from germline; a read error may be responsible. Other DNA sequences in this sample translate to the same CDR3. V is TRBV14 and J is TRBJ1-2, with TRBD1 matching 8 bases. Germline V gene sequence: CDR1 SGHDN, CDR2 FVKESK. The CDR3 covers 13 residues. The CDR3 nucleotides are TGCGCCAGCAGCCAAACAGGGGGCTATGGCTACACCTTC. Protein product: CASSQTGGYGYTF.

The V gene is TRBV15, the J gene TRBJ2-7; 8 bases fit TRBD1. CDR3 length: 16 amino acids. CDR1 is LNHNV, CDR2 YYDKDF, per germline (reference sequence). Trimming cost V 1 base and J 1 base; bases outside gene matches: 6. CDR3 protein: CATSRGAGQGSYEQYF. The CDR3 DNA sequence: TGTGCCACCAGCAGAGGAGCCGGACAGGGATCCTACGAGCAGTACTTC.

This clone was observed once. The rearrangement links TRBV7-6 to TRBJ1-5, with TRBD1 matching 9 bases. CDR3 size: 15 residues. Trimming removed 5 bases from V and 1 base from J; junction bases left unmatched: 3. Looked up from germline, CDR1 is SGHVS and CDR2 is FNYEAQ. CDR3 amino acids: CASSTGTGSNQPQHF. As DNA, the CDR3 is TGTGCCAGCAGCACCGGGACAGGGAGCAATCAGCCCCAGCATTTT. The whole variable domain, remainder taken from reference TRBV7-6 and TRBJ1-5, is GAGVSQSPRYKVTKRGQDVALRCDPISGHVSLYWYRQALGQGPEFLTYFNYEAQQDKSGLPNDRFSAERPEGSISTLTIQRTEQRDSAMYRCASSTGTGSNQPQHFGDGTRLSIL.

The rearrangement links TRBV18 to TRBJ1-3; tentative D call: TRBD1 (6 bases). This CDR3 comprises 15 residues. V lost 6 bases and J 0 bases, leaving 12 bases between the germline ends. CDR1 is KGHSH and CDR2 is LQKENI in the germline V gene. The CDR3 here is CASSPPGHSGNTIYF. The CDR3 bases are TGTGCCAGCTCGCCTCCGGGACACTCTGGAAACACCATATATTTT.

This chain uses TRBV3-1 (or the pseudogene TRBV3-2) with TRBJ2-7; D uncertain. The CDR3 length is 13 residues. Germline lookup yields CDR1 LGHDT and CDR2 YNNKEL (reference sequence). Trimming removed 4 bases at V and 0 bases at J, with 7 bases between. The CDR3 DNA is TGTGCCAGCAGCCCTGGCTCCTCCTACGAGCAGTACTTC. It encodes CASSPGSSYEQYF.

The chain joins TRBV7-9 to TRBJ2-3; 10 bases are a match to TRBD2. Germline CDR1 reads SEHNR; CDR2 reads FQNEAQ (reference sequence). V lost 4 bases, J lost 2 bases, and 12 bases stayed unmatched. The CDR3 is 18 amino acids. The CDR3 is CASSSSRASGSPTDTQYF. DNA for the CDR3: TGTGCCAGCAGCTCATCCCGGGCTAGCGGGAGCCCCACAGATACGCAGTATTTT.

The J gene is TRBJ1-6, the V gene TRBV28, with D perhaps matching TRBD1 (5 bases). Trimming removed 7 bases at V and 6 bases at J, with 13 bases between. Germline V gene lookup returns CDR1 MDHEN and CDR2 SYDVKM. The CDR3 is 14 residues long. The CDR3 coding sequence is TGTGCCAGCACCCGGGGGGGTTCTAATTCACCCCTCCACTTT. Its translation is CASTRGGSNSPLHF.

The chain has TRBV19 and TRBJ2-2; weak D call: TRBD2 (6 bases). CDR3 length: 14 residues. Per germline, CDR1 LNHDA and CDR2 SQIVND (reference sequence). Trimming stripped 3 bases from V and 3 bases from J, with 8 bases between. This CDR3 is CASSIGGDTGELFF. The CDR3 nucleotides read TGTGCCAGTAGTATTGGAGGGGACACCGGGGAGCTGTTTTTT. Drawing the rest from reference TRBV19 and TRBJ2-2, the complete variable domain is DGGITQSPKYLFRKEGQNVTLSCEQNLNHDAMYWYRQDPGQGLRLIYYSQIVNDFQKGDIAEGYSVSREKKESFPLTVTSAQKNPTAFYLCASSIGGDTGELFFGEGSRLTVL.

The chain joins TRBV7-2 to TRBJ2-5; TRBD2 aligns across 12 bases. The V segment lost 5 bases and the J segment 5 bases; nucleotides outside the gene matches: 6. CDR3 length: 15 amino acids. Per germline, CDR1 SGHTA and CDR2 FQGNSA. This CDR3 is CASSPSGRAGETQYF. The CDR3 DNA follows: TGTGCCAGCAGCCCTAGCGGGAGGGCCGGGGAGACCCAGTACTTC.

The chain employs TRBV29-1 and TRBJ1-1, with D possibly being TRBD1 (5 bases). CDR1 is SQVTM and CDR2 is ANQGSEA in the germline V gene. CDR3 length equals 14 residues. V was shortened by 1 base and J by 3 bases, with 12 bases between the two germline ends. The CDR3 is CSVEGQGRDTEAFF. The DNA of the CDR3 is TGCAGCGTTGAAGGGCAGGGTCGGGACACTGAAGCTTTCTTT.

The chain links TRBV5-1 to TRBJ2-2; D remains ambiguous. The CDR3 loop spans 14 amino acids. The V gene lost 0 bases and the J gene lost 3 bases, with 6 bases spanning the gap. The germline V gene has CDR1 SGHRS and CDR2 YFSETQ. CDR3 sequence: CASSLERYTGELFF. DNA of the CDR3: TGCGCCAGCAGCTTGGAGAGATACACCGGGGAGCTGTTTTTT.

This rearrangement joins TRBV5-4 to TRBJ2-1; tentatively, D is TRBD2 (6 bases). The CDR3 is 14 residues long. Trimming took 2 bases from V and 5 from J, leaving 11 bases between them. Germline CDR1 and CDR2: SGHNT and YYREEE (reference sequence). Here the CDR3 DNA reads TGTGCCAGCAGCTTTCTAGCGCCTAACAATGAGCAGTTCTTC. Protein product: CASSFLAPNNEQFF.

Here the CDR3 DNA reads TGTGCCAGCAGTGAGGGCGGGACAGGGACCTACGAGCAGTACTTC. This codes for CASSEGGTGTYEQYF. J is TRBJ2-7 and V is TRBV2, with 9 bases lining up with TRBD1. The CDR3 sequence is 15 residues long. With 3 bases clipped from V and 2 bases from J, the junction kept 5 bases outside the gene matches. The V gene's germline CDR1 is SNHLY and CDR2 FYNNEI.

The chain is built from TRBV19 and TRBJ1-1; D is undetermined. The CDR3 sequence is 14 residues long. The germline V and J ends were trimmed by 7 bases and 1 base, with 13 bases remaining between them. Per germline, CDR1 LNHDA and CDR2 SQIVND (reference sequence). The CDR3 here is CASTSGSSNTEAFF. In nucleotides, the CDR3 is TGTGCCAGTACCTCTGGGAGTTCGAACACTGAAGCTTTCTTT.

This chain's CDR3 is CSVVGDRPTSTDTQYF. CDR3 DNA sequence: TGCAGCGTTGTGGGCGACAGACCTACTAGCACAGATACGCAGTATTTT. V gene TRBV29-1 combines with J gene TRBJ2-3; D is perhaps TRBD1 (5 bases). Germline V gives CDR1 SQVTM, CDR2 ANQGSEA. V dropped 4 bases and J dropped 0 bases, with 17 bases sitting between them. The CDR3 contains 16 residues.

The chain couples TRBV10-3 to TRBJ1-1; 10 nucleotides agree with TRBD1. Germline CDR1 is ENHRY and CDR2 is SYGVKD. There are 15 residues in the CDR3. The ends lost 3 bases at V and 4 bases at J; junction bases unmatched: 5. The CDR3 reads CAISDDRGRVTEAFF. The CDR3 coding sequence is TGTGCCATCAGTGACGACAGGGGGCGGGTCACTGAAGCTTTCTTT.